This TCR beta chain appears in the sequencing data of a study of blood T cells in healthy people across ages. Then a second PCR, running about 6 to 12 cycles, was carried out with a sample-barcoded 5' primer and a J-beta primer mix. TCRdb analysed the 5' RACE reads with MiXCR anew, one entry per CDR3 protein. The sample lists a few hundred thousand distinct CDR3 sequences; about 52% were seen once. This clonotype was counted only a few times. Germline CDR1 is LGHDT and CDR2 is YNNKEL (reference sequence). The CDR3 covers 13 residues. V dropped 0 bases and J dropped 5 bases, with 7 bases sitting between them.

Material for sequencing was blood. The source of this sequence is a man in his sixties in good health. The chain has TRBV3-1 and TRBJ1-2; no clear D gene. CDR3 coding DNA: TGTGCCAGCAGCCAAGATCGGGAGTATGGCTACACCTTC. It yields the protein CASSQDREYGYTF.